This TCR beta chain came from a study of blood T cell repertoires in COVID-19. At the level of the study: COVID-19 samples from acute and convalescent phases originated in the United States, Italy and Spain.

The CDR3 has 14 residues. From germline, CDR1 is MNHEY and CDR2 SVGEGT. After removal of 5 bases from V and 4 bases from J, the junction contained 4 bases not matched to a gene. Original analysis: Nucleated cell counts were estimated from reference gene primer amplification. This table comes from immunoSEQ multiplex PCR, and its TCRdb copy is limited to in-frame clones, with some not included. V and J calls and clone size are given by that table; D and trimming were obtained from the DNA. The sample lists approximately 68,000 clones, roughly 84% seen once, with around 2.8% in the top ten. The sequence derives from a man between 70 and 80 years old with active or convalescent COVID-19. The V gene is TRBV6-2 or TRBV6-3, the J gene TRBJ1-4; 7 bases are a match to TRBD1. Sequencing used peripheral blood. CDR3 nucleotides: TGTGCCAGCAGTAGAGGACAGGATAATGAAAAACTGTTTTTT. It encodes CASSRGQDNEKLFF.